This TCR beta chain was sequenced during a study of blood T cells in healthy people across ages (dated by TCRdb to the mid-2010s). Notes on the research overall: In model experiments, template switching captured roughly one uniquely barcoded TCR beta cDNA molecule for every two T cells. Donors of different ages were randomly distributed across sequencing lanes to avoid experimental bias. The study analyzed two additional independent replicas of 1 million unique cDNA reads from the same blood draw for two donors, one aged 18 to 30 and one aged 80 or older. The study measured age-related changes in TCR beta repertoire diversity using deep sequencing normalized with unique cDNA molecular identifiers. Donors were grouped into four age groups: young (average approximately 15 years), middle-aged (over 35), aged (around 56) and long-lived (around 80). General study outcomes and caveats: A strong correlation was found between observed TCR beta diversity and the percentage of naive T cells measured by flow cytometry. Since profiling was done on bulk unsorted PBMCs, naive and antigen-experienced compartments could not be conclusively compared. Estimates of total diversity based on one million sequenced T cells were regarded as lower bounds and as underestimates. Observed TCR beta diversity per million T cells fell roughly linearly with age, and a significant reduction was already apparent by age about 36. The long-lived group showed more naive CD4+ T cells, fewer expanded clones and increased TCR diversity than the aged group, suggesting age selection. Because donor CMV infection status was unknown, age-related changes in expanded clonotypes were potentially confounded.

Note on this clonotype: Its specific antigen is unknown. No clone much larger than this one lies a single base away; base qualities are absent.

CDR3 length: 15 amino acids, cysteine to phenylalanine. The kept DNA is CDR3 alone, 45 bases in frame from the first base. The germline V gene (reference sequence) provides CDR1 DFQATT and CDR2 SNEGSKA. The V end gives up 5 bases and the J end 1 base, leaving 8 bases in the junction not matched to a gene. Donors were 35 to 40 systemically healthy Caucasian individuals from Russia aged about 6 to 100 years. Each donor gave about 11 milliliters of peripheral blood, drawn into EDTA-treated Vacutainer tubes. PBMCs were isolated by Ficoll-Paque density-gradient centrifugation, with at least 7 million obtained per sample. Total RNA was extracted from PBMCs with Trizol reagent, with at least 5.5 micrograms obtained per sample. For every donor, an aliquot of PBMCs went through flow cytometry to measure the percentages of naive CD45RAhigh/CD27high T cells. Library creation used 5' RACE. TCRdb shows the sequencer as Illumina HiSeq 2500. A second PCR of roughly 6 to 11 cycles was run with a J-beta primer mix and a sample-barcoded 5' primer. A template-switch 5' adaptor carrying 12 random nucleotides introduced a unique molecular identifier onto each TCR beta cDNA molecule. Each sample yielded at least 2.5 million CDR3-containing paired-end reads. First-strand cDNA was synthesized from all RNA with the Mint cDNA synthesis kit, primed by a TRBC-specific oligonucleotide. After uracil-DNA glycosylase treatment, a first 18-cycle PCR used universal primers M1SS and BC2_uni_R on all cDNA. From the authors' description of their analysis: Normalization of each sample was performed by random selection of 1 million high-quality reads, each carrying a distinct molecular identifier. Instead of being binned into consensus sequences, reads with shared molecular identifiers were discarded. MiTCR, with a Q25 quality threshold and the strictest error-elimination algorithm, was used for CDR3 identification, clonotype clustering and error correction. Lower-bound total TCR beta diversity was estimated with a nonparametric unseen species model using Euler transformation. TCRdb reran the public reads through fastp at Q25 and MiXCR, keeping productive beta chains. Merged by CDR3 protein, the rows form single entries marked with the most common genes and DNA. The V and J calls follow TCRdb's processing rather than the paper's. For this sample there are some 700,000 distinct CDR3 sequences; around 46% appear just once. The leading ten clones occupy 20% to 25% of the sample.

Recombination joined TRBV20-1 with TRBJ2-4; 7 junctional bases match TRBD1. The sequenced material came from blood. This receptor was obtained from a woman in her sixties or seventies in good health. Here is the DNA: TGCAGTGCTCGGACCCAGGGGGTCGCCAAAAACATTCAGTACTTC. This codes for CSARTQGVAKNIQYF.